The clone carrying this T cell receptor beta chain was observed a single time. This sample was taken from a study of blood T cell repertoires in COVID-19. In the original processing: Estimation of nucleated cell counts relied on the amplification of reference gene primers. The protocol was immunoSEQ multiplex PCR, while the TCRdb copy is restricted to in-frame clones and leaves out a portion. V and J calls plus clone size are reproduced from that table; the DNA served to infer D and trimming. Here the sample spans 150,000 to 200,000 clones, more than 85% being singletons. This CDR3 is 12 amino acids long. V was trimmed by 4 bases and J by 6 bases, leaving 10 bases between them.

This rearrangement joins TRBV12-3 or TRBV12-4 to TRBJ2-7, with a weak D call TRBD2 (6 bases). The receptor was derived from a woman in her thirties or forties in a cohort exposed to, infected with or recovered from COVID-19 (not recorded which). The sequenced sample consisted of PBMCs or T cells enriched from blood (not recorded which). CDR3 bases: TGTGCCAGCAGTTGGGCGGGACGCGAGCAGTACTTC. Encoded protein: CASSWAGREQYF.